There are many counts of the clone carrying this T cell receptor beta chain. Antigen specificity is unknown. Relying on iRepertoire HTBI primers and Arm-PCR of CDR3 regions, the team built TCR beta libraries. Authors' data handling: Identification of gene segments yielded some 60 TRBV and around 13 TRBJ across samples. Using its own MiXCR run on the multiplex PCR reads, TCRdb lists one record per CDR3 protein. The V and J calls, along with clone size, are taken from TCRdb and not from the paper's own processing. There are about 440,000 distinct CDR3 sequences in the sample; more than 13% occur only once, and roughly a sixth lies in the top ten. This sample is drawn from a study of regulatory T cells in long-lasting Graves disease. Germline CDR1 is MDHEN and CDR2 is SYDVKM. Trimming cost V 1 base and J 7 bases, with 10 bases left between them. The CDR3 has 13 amino acids. Time point of the sample: newly diagnosed GD, antithyroid drugs for less than 3 months. The authors made the TCR library using RNA they extracted from PBMCs. The patient group derived from an endocrinology department in Xi'an, China.

Study-level points and caveats: TCR diversity in persistent Graves' patients was below that of newly diagnosed ones.

These data also formed part of another study, on T cells in Graves' hyperthyroidism and ophthalmopathy.

The chain links TRBV28 to TRBJ1-2; unclear D gene. The specimen was peripheral blood mononuclear cells (PBMCs), collected at new diagnosis, from a patient treated with antithyroid drugs. The sequence came from a woman aged 25 to 39 with Graves disease. CDR3 sequence: CASSLFGIGGYTF. Written as DNA, the CDR3 is TGTGCCAGCAGTTTATTTGGGATCGGTGGCTACACCTTC.